This is a list of T cell receptor beta chains from one sample in a study of cytomegalovirus exposure and HLA in healthy donors. The repertoire was sequenced with immunoSEQ multiplex PCR; TCRdb's copy has only in-frame clones and lacks some. The sample contains 55,000 to 80,000 clones, 60% to 75% of which appear only once. What was sequenced was PBMCs. The receptors were gathered from a man between 65 and 85 years old in good health and CMV-seronegative. Both conserved end residues are part of each CDR3. Each record gives: clone size, D gene, V gene, J gene, CDR3 DNA, CDR3 protein. The D gene is left open where the match is weak. Clone size is shown for a subset of rows, as once, few, many or a class of expanded clone.

-	-	TRBV7-2	TRBJ2-3	TGTGCCAGCAGCTTAGCGGGGGCCACAGATACGCAGTATTTT	CASSLAGATDTQYF
-	-	TRBV27	TRBJ2-7	TGTGCCAGCAGTTTCCTGGGGGCCCAAACCTACGAGCAGTACTTC	CASSFLGAQTYEQYF
once	-	TRBV11-2	TRBJ2-5	TGTGCCAGCAGCTTCGTCGGAGGGGATGAGACCCAGTACTTC	CASSFVGGDETQYF
-	TRBD2	TRBV6-1	TRBJ2-5	TGTGCCAGCGTAGCGGGAGGCGGGGCGGAGACCCAGTACTTC	CASVAGGGAETQYF
-	TRBD2	TRBV7-9	TRBJ2-1	TGTGCCAGCAGCATCACCGGGACTAGCGATAGTGAGCAGTTCTTC	CASSITGTSDSEQFF
-	-	TRBV5-1	TRBJ2-1	TGCGCCAGCAGCTTGGGGACAGTAACCTACAATGAGCAGTTCTTC	CASSLGTVTYNEQFF
-	-	TRBV7-9	TRBJ2-1	TGTGCCAGCAGCCCCCGGGGTGAGCAGTTCTTC	CASSPRGEQFF
once	TRBD1	TRBV6-1	TRBJ1-1	TGTGCCAGCAGTGTAATACTAGGACAGGGGCTGAACACTGAAGCTTTCTTT	CASSVILGQGLNTEAFF
-	-	TRBV2	TRBJ2-3	TGTGCCAGCACACTCAACAGGGATACGCAGTATTTT	CASTLNRDTQYF
-	-	TRBV6-6	TRBJ2-7	TGTGCCAGCAGCCTTACACCGGGACAAATATACGAGCAGTACTTC	CASSLTPGQIYEQYF
once	TRBD1	TRBV18	TRBJ1-2	TGTGCCAGCTCACCCGACAGGGGAAGTCAGGGCTACACCTTC	CASSPDRGSQGYTF
-	TRBD2	TRBV12-5	TRBJ2-1	TGTGCTAGTGGTTTGAGTAGCGGGGGGACTAATGAGCAGTTCTTC	CASGLSSGGTNEQFF
-	-	TRBV18	TRBJ2-7	TGTGCCAGCTCATCAGGAGGGCAGCCCTCCTACGAGCAGTACTTC	CASSSGGQPSYEQYF
few	TRBD1	TRBV23-1	TRBJ2-7	TGCGCCAGCAGTCAATCCTTAGCATATCTACAGGGGCCGCTTCGAGCTTTCTACGAGCAGTACTTC	CASSQSLAYLQGPLRAFYEQYF
few	-	TRBV11-2	TRBJ2-3	TGTGCCAGCAGCTTAGAGGTTTGGGGAGCGGATACGCAGTATTTT	CASSLEVWGADTQYF
-	-	TRBV6-5	TRBJ1-4	TGTGCCAGCAGTTACGATGGTAGAGGTGAAAAACTGTTTTTT	CASSYDGRGEKLFF
-	-	TRBV6-6	TRBJ2-7	TGTGCCAGCAGTTACGGGGGGACTGGGGTCGAGCAGTACTTC	CASSYGGTGVEQYF
once	TRBD1	TRBV5-1	TRBJ2-2	TGCGCCAGCAGCTTGGGAGGACAGGGGAACACCGGGGAGCTGTTTTTT	CASSLGGQGNTGELFF
-	-	TRBV5-1	TRBJ2-3	TGCGCCAGCAGACCCCAGGGGTCCGGCACAGATACGCAGTATTTT	CASRPQGSGTDTQYF
once	TRBD2	TRBV19	TRBJ2-7	TGTGCCAGTAGAACGCGGGAGTCCTACGAGCAGTACTTC	CASRTRESYEQYF
-	-	TRBV28	TRBJ2-2	TGTGCCAGCAGAGCCGGCGGTCCGAACACCGGGGAGCTGTTTTTT	CASRAGGPNTGELFF
-	TRBD1	TRBV7-2	TRBJ1-5	TGTGCCAGCAGCCCGCGGACAGGGGGCTGGTCTCAGCCCCAGCATTTT	CASSPRTGGWSQPQHF
few	-	TRBV28	TRBJ2-3	TGTGCCAGCAGTTTGAAACTACAGCGGAGCGGGGATACGCAGTATTTT	CASSLKLQRSGDTQYF
-	-	TRBV19	TRBJ2-2	TGTGCCAGTAGTCCGAGACAGGTTGGGACCGGGGAGCTGTTTTTT	CASSPRQVGTGELFF
-	-	TRBV5-1	TRBJ1-1	TGCGCCAGCAGCTTGGCCCGGGTAGGGGCGAACACTGAAGCTTTCTTT	CASSLARVGANTEAFF
-	-	TRBV7-9	TRBJ2-1	TGTGCCAGCAGCCCGGGGGATGGGGGGAGTGGGCAGTTCTTC	CASSPGDGGSGQFF
few	TRBD1	TRBV4-1	TRBJ1-5	TGCGCCAGCAGCCTCGGGACAGGGGGCCCCAATCAGCCCCAGCATTTT	CASSLGTGGPNQPQHF
-	TRBD2	TRBV9	TRBJ2-1	TGTGCCAGCAGCGGAGGGACTAGTGACTACAATGAGCAGTTCTTC	CASSGGTSDYNEQFF
-	TRBD1	TRBV11-3	TRBJ2-2	TGTGCCAGCAGCTTAGATGTGACAGGGGTAACCGGGGAGCTGTTTTTT	CASSLDVTGVTGELFF
-	-	TRBV19	TRBJ2-7	TGTGCCTGCGCTGCCCCCGAGTCCTACGAGCAGTACTTC	CACAAPESYEQYF
-	TRBD2	TRBV4-3	TRBJ2-5	TGCGCCAGCAGCCGTAGCGGGAGGAACTCAGAGGAGACCCAGTACTTC	CASSRSGRNSEETQYF
-	-	TRBV5-1	TRBJ2-3	TGCGCCAGCTCTCCGGGGAGGAGGACAGATACGCAGTATTTT	CASSPGRRTDTQYF
few	-	TRBV18	TRBJ1-1	TGTGCCAGCTCACCGACGCCCTTGGGTGGTAGGTTAGAGGGCACTGAAGCTTTCTTT	CASSPTPLGGRLEGTEAFF
-	-	TRBV9	TRBJ2-1	TGTGCCAGCAGCCGGCGGGGCGTCAATGAGCAGTTCTTC	CASSRRGVNEQFF
-	-	TRBV2	TRBJ1-5	TGTGCCAGCAGCGACTATGGGACACCTCGGGCGCCCCAGCATTTT	CASSDYGTPRAPQHF
few	TRBD1	TRBV4-3	TRBJ2-7	TGCGCCAGCAGCCAAGACCGGGGACAGGGCTCCTACGAGCAGTACTTC	CASSQDRGQGSYEQYF
-	-	TRBV7-2	TRBJ1-5	TGTGCCAGCAGCTTAGACTGGACTCCCTATCAGCCCCAGCATTTT	CASSLDWTPYQPQHF
-	-	TRBV7-9	TRBJ2-1	TGTGCCAGCAGCGCGACTCACGGTTACAATGAGCAGTTCTTC	CASSATHGYNEQFF
-	-	TRBV5-1	TRBJ2-5	TGCGCCAGCAGAGAGGGGGTCCCTGAGACCCAGTACTTC	CASREGVPETQYF
-	-	TRBV7-2	TRBJ1-2	TGTGCCAGCAGCTTATTCACTATCAGGGGCGCTAACTATGGCTACACCTTC	CASSLFTIRGANYGYTF
-	TRBD1	TRBV9	TRBJ2-7	TGTGCCAGCAGCGGGGGTAGGGGGACAGGAGCTTACGAGCAGTACTTC	CASSGGRGTGAYEQYF
few	TRBD1	TRBV5-1	TRBJ1-3	TGCGCCAGCAGCTTGGAGACAGGGGCAGGAAACACCATATATTTT	CASSLETGAGNTIYF
few	-	TRBV5-6	TRBJ1-1	TGTGCCAGCAGCTTGGTTCCGACGGGGACTGAAGCTTTCTTT	CASSLVPTGTEAFF
-	TRBD1	TRBV18	TRBJ2-1	TGTGCCAGCTCACCACCGGACAGGATCTCCTACAATGAGCAGTTCTTC	CASSPPDRISYNEQFF
-	TRBD1	TRBV6-5	TRBJ1-5	TGTGCCAGCACCAGGGGGGACTTCAATCAGCCCCAGCATTTT	CASTRGDFNQPQHF
-	-	TRBV30	TRBJ1-1	TGTGCCTGGAGTGTGGGGGGGCCCACCGGTGAAGCTTTCTTT	CAWSVGGPTGEAFF
once	TRBD2	TRBV7-2	TRBJ2-3	TGTGCCAGCAGCTTATTACTAGCGCCCACAGATACGCAGTATTTT	CASSLLLAPTDTQYF
few	-	TRBV4-3	TRBJ1-1	TGCGCCAGCAGCGAGCATGTTCGGGGGATGAACACTGAAGCTTTCTTT	CASSEHVRGMNTEAFF
once	-	TRBV15	TRBJ2-7	TGTGCCACCAGCAGAGAGCGGGGAACCTACGAGCAGTACTTC	CATSRERGTYEQYF
many	TRBD1	TRBV6-5	TRBJ2-7	TGTGCCAGCAGTTACCACCGACAGGGGGCCTACGAGCAGTACTTC	CASSYHRQGAYEQYF
once	-	TRBV30	TRBJ1-1	TGTGCCTGGAGTGTCAAGGACACTCGAAACACTGAAGCTTTCTTT	CAWSVKDTRNTEAFF
-	-	TRBV4-1	TRBJ2-5	TGCGCCAGCAGCCAAGTCAGCCAAGAGACCCAGTACTTC	CASSQVSQETQYF
-	TRBD2	TRBV11-2	TRBJ2-1	TGTGCCAGCAGCTTTCGCGGGGCCGGTCTAGCGGGGCCCCAGGGTAGGTTCTTC	CASSFRGAGLAGPQGRFF
-	TRBD1	TRBV15	TRBJ2-7	TGTGCCACCAGCAGACCCCTCGGACAGGGCCCCTACGAGCAGTACTTC	CATSRPLGQGPYEQYF
few	TRBD1	TRBV7-9	TRBJ2-5	TGTGCCAGCAGCTTCGTTCAGGGGGTGGAGACCCAGTACTTC	CASSFVQGVETQYF
-	TRBD1	TRBV4-2	TRBJ1-5	TGTGCCAGCAGCCGGTCGGACAGGGAGGACCAGCCCCAGCATTTT	CASSRSDREDQPQHF
once	TRBD2	TRBV5-8	TRBJ2-1	TGTGCCAGCAGCTCGGGGGAGACTAGCGGGGGGGACAATGAGCAGTTCTTC	CASSSGETSGGDNEQFF
few	-	TRBV7-9	TRBJ2-1	TGTGCCAGCAGCTTATTGAGCTCCTACAATGAGCAGTTCTTC	CASSLLSSYNEQFF
-	-	TRBV27	TRBJ2-7	TGTGCCAGCAGTTTAGGCACAGGCTCCTACGAGCAGTACTTC	CASSLGTGSYEQYF